This entry is about one TCR beta chain. Its antigen is not yet known. Base-call qualities are not available, and no considerably larger clone is one nucleotide away. This sample is drawn from a study of blood T cell repertoires in COVID-19 (dated by TCRdb to between 2020 and 2021). Looking at the study overall: Samples covering the acute and convalescent phases of COVID-19 were provided by collaborators in the United States, Italy and Spain. The samples were drawn from the first 160 participants of the ongoing ImmuneRACE study and from over a thousand subjects provided by 6 global collaborators. A freely available public database, intended as a resource for researchers studying the immune response to SARS-CoV-2, is where the repertoires were released. Subjects who had been exposed to COVID-19, were actively infected with it, or had recovered from it provided the deeply sampled blood TCRbeta repertoires that made up the dataset. The sample metadata nearly always contained a de-identified subject ID, COVID-19 status, age in years and sex. Where available, HLA class I and class II types were taken from metadata supplied by the sample provider and were not determined by assay-based typing. The material from the prospective study consisted of cDNA or gDNA derived from T cells, B-cell-depleted T cells, or PBMCs. Paper-wide results and their limitations: The amount of clinical and demographic metadata varied by source and participant and was provided uncurated.

At one collaborating source in Seattle, patients were enrolled during active infection and were followed longitudinally through the course of disease. The collaborating institutions used their own protocols to collect whole blood in K2EDTA tubes. For TCRbeta analysis, collaborators shipped samples in one of three forms: frozen whole blood, isolated PBMCs, or DNA extracted from either of those sample types. The CDR3, from cysteine to phenylalanine, totals 17 residues. Only the CDR3 part of the read is kept: 51 bases, read in frame from the first base. Sequences SGHDT (CDR1) and YYEEEE (CDR2) are obtained from the germline V gene. The junction shows trimming of 4 bases on V and 5 bases on J, and the gene matches do not reach 14 bases of it. TCRbeta CDR3 regions were amplified from genomic DNA by means of the immunoSEQ Assay, a bias-controlled multiplex PCR. Processing in the source paper ran as follows. Nucleated cell counts per sample were estimated from amplification of reference gene primers within the assay. To quantify the absolute abundance of each unique TCRbeta CDR3 rearrangement, sequence reads were collapsed and filtered. For each sample, productive Simpson clonality was calculated by taking the square root of Simpson's diversity index across productive rearrangements. As stored in TCRdb, this immuneACCESS dataset retains in-frame rearrangements with V and J assigned. A fraction of the clones does not appear; measured against another copy, unresolved V genes explain less than half of the discrepancy, and the remainder lacks a known reason. That table supplies the V and J calls and clone size; D and trimming were determined from the DNA. The sample records 150,000 to 200,000 clones, roughly three quarters of which are singletons. Of the sample, over 5% is held by the ten largest clones.

Recombination connected TRBV5-6 to TRBJ1-1, and 10 junctional nucleotides match TRBD1. The specimen sequenced was peripheral blood. This TCR was recovered from a woman aged 40-49 years with COVID-19, enrolled during active disease. The CDR3 reads CASSPIGTGDSGTEAFF. The bases read TGTGCCAGCAGCCCGATTGGGACAGGGGATTCGGGTACTGAAGCTTTCTTT. This CDR3, with the reference TRBV5-6 and TRBJ1-1 proteins standing in past its ends, gives the full variable domain DAGVTQSPTHLIKTRGQQVTLRCSPKSGHDTVSWYQQALGQGPQFIFQYYEEEERQRGNFPDRFSGHQFPNYSSELNVNALLLGDSALYLCASSPIGTGDSGTEAFFGQGTRLTVV.